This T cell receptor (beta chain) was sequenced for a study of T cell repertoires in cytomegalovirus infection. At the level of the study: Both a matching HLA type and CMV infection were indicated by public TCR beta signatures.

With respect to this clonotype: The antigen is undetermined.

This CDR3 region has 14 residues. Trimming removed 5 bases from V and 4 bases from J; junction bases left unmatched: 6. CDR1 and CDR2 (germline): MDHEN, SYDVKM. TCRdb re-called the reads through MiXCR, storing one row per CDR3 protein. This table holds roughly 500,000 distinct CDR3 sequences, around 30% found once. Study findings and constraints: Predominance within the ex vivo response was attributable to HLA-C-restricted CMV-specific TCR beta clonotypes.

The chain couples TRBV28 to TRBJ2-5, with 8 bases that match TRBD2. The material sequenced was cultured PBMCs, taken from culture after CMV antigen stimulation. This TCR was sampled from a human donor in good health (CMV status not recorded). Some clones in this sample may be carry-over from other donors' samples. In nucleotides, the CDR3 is TGTGCCAGCAGTACAGCGGGAGTGGGAGAGACCCAGTACTTC. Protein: CASSTAGVGETQYF.